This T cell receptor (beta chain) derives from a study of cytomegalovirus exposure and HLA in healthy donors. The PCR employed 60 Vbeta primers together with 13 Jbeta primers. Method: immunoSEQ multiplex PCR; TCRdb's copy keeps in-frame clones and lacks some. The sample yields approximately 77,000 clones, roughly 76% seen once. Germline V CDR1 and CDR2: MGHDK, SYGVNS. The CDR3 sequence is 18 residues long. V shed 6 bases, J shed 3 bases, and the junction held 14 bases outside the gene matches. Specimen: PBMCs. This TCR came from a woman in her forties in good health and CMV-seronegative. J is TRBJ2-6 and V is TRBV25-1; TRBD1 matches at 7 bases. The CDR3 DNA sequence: TGTGCCAGCAGCGGGGACAGATCTCTCGGAAGTGGGGCCAACGTCCTGACTTTC. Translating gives CASSGDRSLGSGANVLTF.